Listed below are T cell receptor beta chains from one sample, sequenced in a study of spatial heterogeneity in lung cancer. Via MiXCR, TCRdb re-called the 5' RACE reads, giving one row per CDR3 protein. The data hold about 17,000 distinct CDR3 sequences, with approximately 20% observed a single time. The sample in question was PBMCs, obtained at follow-up. The receptors here all came from a male donor with early-stage non-small cell lung cancer. Each CDR3 is given with its conserved first and last residue. A D gene is named only where the DNA matches it firmly. Clone size is given for some rows only: seen once, a few or many times, or a class if the clone is expanded.

j_call | v_call | d_call | cdr3_length | clone_size | cdr3_nt | cdr3_aa
TRBJ2-7 | TRBV20-1 | TRBD2 | 14 | NA | TGCAGTGCCGCGAGCGGGGGCGTTACCTACGAGCAGTACTTC | CSAASGGVTYEQYF
TRBJ2-2 | TRBV7-8 | NA | 12 | many | TGTGCCAGCAGCTTAGGACCCGGGGAGCTGTTTTTT | CASSLGPGELFF
TRBJ2-2 | TRBV20-1 | NA | 15 | NA | TGCAGTGCTAGAGATGGCAGGGTTGACACCAGGGAGCTGTTTTTT | CSARDGRVDTRELFF
TRBJ2-7 | TRBV7-9 | TRBD1 | 15 | NA | TGTGCCAGCAGCGCTCCGGGACAGGGTATCTACGAGCAGTACTTC | CASSAPGQGIYEQYF
TRBJ1-6 | TRBV7-9 | NA | 16 | medium-sized | TGTGCCAGCAGCGCAGGGGCAGGGTTATCTAATTCACCCCTCCACTTT | CASSAGAGLSNSPLHF
TRBJ2-1 | TRBV29-1 | TRBD1 | 14 | many | TGCAGCGGCCGCCGGGACAGCTCCTACAATGAGCAGTTCTTC | CSGRRDSSYNEQFF
TRBJ2-3 | TRBV9 | NA | 14 | medium-sized | TGTGCCAGCAGCGGCCGGGACGACTTATGGAGGCAGTATTTT | CASSGRDDLWRQYF
TRBJ1-4 | TRBV3-1 | NA | 16 | NA | TGTGCCAGCAGCCAAGACTGGTTTGCAACTAATGAAAAACTGTTTTTT | CASSQDWFATNEKLFF
TRBJ2-2 | TRBV7-8 | NA | 15 | medium-sized | TGTGCCAGCAGCTTAGGCTTTGGTCAGGCTGGGGAGCTGTTTTTT | CASSLGFGQAGELFF
TRBJ2-5 | TRBV12-3/TRBV12-4 | NA | 15 | few | TGTGCCAGCAGTTTAGGCAGGAGAAGCCAAGAGACCCAGTACTTC | CASSLGRRSQETQYF
TRBJ1-1 | TRBV6-5 | NA | 13 | few | TGTGCCAGCAGTTACAACAGGGTCACTGAAGCTTTCTTT | CASSYNRVTEAFF
TRBJ2-7 | TRBV18 | TRBD1 | 14 | few | TGTGCCAGCTCACCCGGGACAGGGGACTACGAGCAGTACTTC | CASSPGTGDYEQYF
TRBJ1-3 | TRBV30 | NA | 21 | NA | TGTGCCTGGAGATCCAAAGGGGGTAACCGGGACGGATGGTTCTCTGGAAACACCATATATTTT | CAWRSKGGNRDGWFSGNTIYF
TRBJ1-2 | TRBV29-1 | NA | 11 | few | TGCAGCGGCGGTCCCAGGGATGGCTACACCTTC | CSGGPRDGYTF
TRBJ1-2 | TRBV5-1 | NA | 15 | many | TGCGCCAGCAGCTTGGGATCGACAGGAAGTGCTGGCTACACCTTC | CASSLGSTGSAGYTF
TRBJ1-2 | TRBV12-3/TRBV12-4 | NA | 15 | many | TGTGCCAGCAGTTTAAATTGGGAATCGCTCAGAGGCTACACCTTC | CASSLNWESLRGYTF
TRBJ2-2 | TRBV7-3 | NA | 14 | NA | TGTGCCAGCAGCCCCGTGGCAGCAGGCGGGGAGCTGTTTTTT | CASSPVAAGGELFF
TRBJ2-1 | TRBV20-1 | NA | 15 | NA | TGCAGTGCTCCCTCTCCGGGACCTGGACTTAATGAGCAGTTCTTC | CSAPSPGPGLNEQFF
TRBJ2-7 | TRBV21-1 | NA | 16 | few | TGTGCCAGCAGGAATCTAACCTTCAGGGAATACTACGAGCAGTACTTC | CASRNLTFREYYEQYF
TRBJ2-7 | TRBV7-8 | NA | 16 | many | TGTGCCAGCAGCTTAGCAGGGGGGGTTGGCTCCTACGAGCAGTACTTC | CASSLAGGVGSYEQYF
TRBJ2-7 | TRBV29-1 | NA | 12 | few | TGCAGCGCTCGACAGGCAACCTACGAGCAGTACTTC | CSARQATYEQYF
TRBJ1-2 | TRBV6-5 | TRBD1 | 13 | medium-sized | TGTGCCAGCAGAGGACAGGGCCCCTATGGCTACACCTTC | CASRGQGPYGYTF
TRBJ2-3 | TRBV29-1 | TRBD1 | 10 | few | TGCAGCGTTAGACAGGGTACGCAGTATTTT | CSVRQGTQYF
TRBJ1-1 | TRBV5-1 | NA | 14 | NA | TGCGCCAGCAGCTTGGAAATGACGGGTGGGGAAGCTTTCTTT | CASSLEMTGGEAFF
TRBJ1-3 | TRBV5-4 | NA | 16 | few | TGTGCCAGCAGCTTGGGTTCAGGGAGCTCTGGAAACACCATATATTTT | CASSLGSGSSGNTIYF
TRBJ1-6 | TRBV13 | NA | 14 | many | TGTGCCAGCAGCCCGGGGGGCTATAATTCACCCCTCCACTTT | CASSPGGYNSPLHF
TRBJ2-7 | TRBV5-6 | TRBD1 | 13 | few | TGTGCCAGCAGCCGGACAGGGAACTACGAGCAGTACTTC | CASSRTGNYEQYF
TRBJ1-4 | TRBV6-1 | NA | 15 | few | TGTGCCAGCAGTGAAGCAGCAGCAACTAATGAAAAACTGTTTTTT | CASSEAAATNEKLFF
TRBJ1-1 | TRBV10-3 | NA | 15 | NA | TGTGCCATCAGTGAGGAGACAGGTGAGAACACTGAAGCTTTCTTT | CAISEETGENTEAFF
TRBJ1-1 | TRBV6-2/TRBV6-3 | NA | 15 | NA | TGTGCCAGCAGTCCGACGGGGGCTACGAACACTGAAGCTTTCTTT | CASSPTGATNTEAFF